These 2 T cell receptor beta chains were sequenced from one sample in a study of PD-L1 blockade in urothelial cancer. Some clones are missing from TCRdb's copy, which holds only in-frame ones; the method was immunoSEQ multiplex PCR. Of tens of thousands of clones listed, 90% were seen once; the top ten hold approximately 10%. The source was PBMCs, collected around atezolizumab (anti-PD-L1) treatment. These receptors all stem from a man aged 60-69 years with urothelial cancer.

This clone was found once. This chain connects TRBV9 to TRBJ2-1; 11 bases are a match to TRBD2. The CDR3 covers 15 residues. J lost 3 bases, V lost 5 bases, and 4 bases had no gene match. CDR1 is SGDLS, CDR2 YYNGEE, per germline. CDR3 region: CASRGTSGSYNEQFF. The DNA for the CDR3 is TGTGCCAGCAGAGGAACTAGCGGGAGCTACAATGAGCAGTTCTTC.

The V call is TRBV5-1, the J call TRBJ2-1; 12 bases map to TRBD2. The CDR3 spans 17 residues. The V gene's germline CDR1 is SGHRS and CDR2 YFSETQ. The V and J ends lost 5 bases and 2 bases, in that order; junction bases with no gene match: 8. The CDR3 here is CASRPTSGGPPYNEQFF. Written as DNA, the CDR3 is TGCGCCAGCAGGCCCACTAGCGGGGGGCCCCCCTACAATGAGCAGTTCTTC.